This T cell receptor beta chain was sequenced in a study of cytomegalovirus exposure and HLA in healthy donors. A multiplex PCR was run with 60 Vbeta primers and 13 Jbeta primers. The assay was immunoSEQ multiplex PCR, and TCRdb's table has in-frame clones only and misses some. In the table there are 74,000 or so clones, around 79% of which are singletons. The CDR3 is 17 amino acids. Germline-derived CDR1 and CDR2 are MNHNS and SASEGT. Trimming left V 0 bases short and J 2 bases short, with 17 bases between. The genes are TRBV6-1 and TRBJ2-7; D might be TRBD2 (5 bases). The clonotype originates from a woman aged 40 to 50 in good health and CMV-seropositive. The source material was PBMCs. CDR3 in amino acids: CASSEASREGMTYEQYF. In DNA form, the CDR3 reads TGTGCCAGCAGTGAAGCGTCCCGGGAAGGGATGACCTACGAGCAGTACTTC.